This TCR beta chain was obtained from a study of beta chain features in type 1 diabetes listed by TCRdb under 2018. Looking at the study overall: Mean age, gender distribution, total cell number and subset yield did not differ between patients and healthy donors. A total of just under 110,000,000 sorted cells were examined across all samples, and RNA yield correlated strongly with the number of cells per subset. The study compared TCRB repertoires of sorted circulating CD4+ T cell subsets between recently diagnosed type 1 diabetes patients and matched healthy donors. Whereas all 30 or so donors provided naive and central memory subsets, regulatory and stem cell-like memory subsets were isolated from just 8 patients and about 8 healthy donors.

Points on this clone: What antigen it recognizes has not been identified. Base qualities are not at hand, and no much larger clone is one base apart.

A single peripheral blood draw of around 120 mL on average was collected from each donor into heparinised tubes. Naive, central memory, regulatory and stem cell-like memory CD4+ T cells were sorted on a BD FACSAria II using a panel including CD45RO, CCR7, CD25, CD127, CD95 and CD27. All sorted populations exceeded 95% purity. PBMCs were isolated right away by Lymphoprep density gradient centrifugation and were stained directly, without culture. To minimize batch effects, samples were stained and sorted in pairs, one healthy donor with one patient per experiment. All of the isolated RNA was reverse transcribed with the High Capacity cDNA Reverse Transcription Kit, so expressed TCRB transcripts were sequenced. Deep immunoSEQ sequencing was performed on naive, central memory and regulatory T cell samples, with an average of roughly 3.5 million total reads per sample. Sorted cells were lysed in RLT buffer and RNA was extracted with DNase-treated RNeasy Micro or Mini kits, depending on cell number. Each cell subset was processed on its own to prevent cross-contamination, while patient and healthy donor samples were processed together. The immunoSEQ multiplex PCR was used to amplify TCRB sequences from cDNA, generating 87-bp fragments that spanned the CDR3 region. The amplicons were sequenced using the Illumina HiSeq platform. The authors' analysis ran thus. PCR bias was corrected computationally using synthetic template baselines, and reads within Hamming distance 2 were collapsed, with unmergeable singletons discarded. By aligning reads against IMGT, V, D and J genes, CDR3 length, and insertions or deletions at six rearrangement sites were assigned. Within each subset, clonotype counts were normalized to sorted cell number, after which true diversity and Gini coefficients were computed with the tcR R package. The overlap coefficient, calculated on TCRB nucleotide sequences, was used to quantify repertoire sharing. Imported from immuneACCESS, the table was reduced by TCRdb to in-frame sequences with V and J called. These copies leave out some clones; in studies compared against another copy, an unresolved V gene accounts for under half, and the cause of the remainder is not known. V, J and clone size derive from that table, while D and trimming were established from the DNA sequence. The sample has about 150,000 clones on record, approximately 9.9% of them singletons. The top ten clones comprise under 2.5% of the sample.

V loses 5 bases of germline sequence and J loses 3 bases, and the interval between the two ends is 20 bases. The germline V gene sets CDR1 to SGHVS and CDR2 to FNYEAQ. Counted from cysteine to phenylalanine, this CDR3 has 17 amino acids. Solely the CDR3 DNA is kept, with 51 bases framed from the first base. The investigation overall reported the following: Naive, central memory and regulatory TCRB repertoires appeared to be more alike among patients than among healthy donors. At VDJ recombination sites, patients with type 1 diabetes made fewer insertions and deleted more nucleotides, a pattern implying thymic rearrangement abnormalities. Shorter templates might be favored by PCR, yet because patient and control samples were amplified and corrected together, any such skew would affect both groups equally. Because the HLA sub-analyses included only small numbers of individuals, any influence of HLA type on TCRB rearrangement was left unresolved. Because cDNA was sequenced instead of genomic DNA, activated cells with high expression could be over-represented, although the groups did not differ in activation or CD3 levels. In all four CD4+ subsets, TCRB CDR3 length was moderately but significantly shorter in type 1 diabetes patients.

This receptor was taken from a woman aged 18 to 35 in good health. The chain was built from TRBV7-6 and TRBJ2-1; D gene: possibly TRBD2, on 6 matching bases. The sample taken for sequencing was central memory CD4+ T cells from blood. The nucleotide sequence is TGTGCCAGCAGCCCCAGGTTCCGGACTAACCTCTACAATGAGCAGTTCTTC. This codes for CASSPRFRTNLYNEQFF.